This TCR beta chain was sequenced during a study of blood T cells in healthy people across ages (dated by TCRdb to between 2015 and 2016). For the study in its entirety: In model experiments, template switching captured roughly one uniquely barcoded TCR beta cDNA molecule for every two T cells. To track age-related changes in TCR beta repertoire diversity, the study relied on deep sequencing normalized with unique cDNA molecular identifiers. The study analyzed two additional independent replicas of 1 million unique cDNA reads from the same blood draw for two donors, one aged 18 to 30 and one aged 80 or older. The donors were divided into four age groups: young (average around 17 years), middle-aged (roughly 42), aged (62) and long-lived (roughly 86). Donors of different ages were randomly distributed across sequencing lanes to avoid experimental bias. What the study reported, not specific to this receptor: Observed TCR beta diversity correlated strongly with the percentage of naive T cells measured by flow cytometry. Donor CMV infection status was unknown, potentially confounding age-related changes in expanded clonotypes. Conclusive comparison of naive and antigen-experienced compartments was prevented by the profiling of bulk unsorted PBMCs. Observed TCR beta diversity per million T cells fell roughly linearly with age, and a significant reduction was already apparent by age roughly 40. Compared with the aged group, the long-lived group had more naive CD4+ T cells, fewer expanded clones and increased TCR diversity, suggesting age selection. Estimates of total diversity from one million sequenced T cells were regarded as lower bounds and underestimates.

The approximately 39 donors, aged roughly 6 to 95 years, were systemically healthy Caucasian individuals from Russia. Each donor gave about 9.7 milliliters of peripheral blood, drawn into EDTA-treated Vacutainer tubes. Ficoll-Paque density-gradient centrifugation was used to isolate PBMCs, with at least 6 million obtained per sample. Total RNA was extracted from PBMCs with Trizol reagent, with at least 5 micrograms obtained per sample. The percentages of naive CD45RAhigh/CD27high T cells were determined by flow cytometry on a PBMC aliquot from every donor. The library was built by means of 5' RACE. The run used an Illumina HiSeq 2500. A second about 7 to 12 cycle PCR used a sample-barcoded 5' primer and a J-beta primer mix. A unique molecular identifier was introduced onto each TCR beta cDNA molecule by a template-switch 5' adaptor carrying 12 random nucleotides. At least 2.5 million CDR3-containing paired-end reads were obtained from each sample. First-strand cDNA was synthesized from all RNA with the Mint cDNA synthesis kit, primed by a TRBC-specific oligonucleotide. All cDNA was treated with uracil-DNA glycosylase and then went through a first 18-cycle PCR with the universal primers M1SS and BC2_uni_R. Regarding the original processing steps: For normalization, 1 million high-quality reads were randomly selected from each sample, with every read carrying a distinct molecular identifier. Instead of being binned into consensus sequences, reads that shared molecular identifiers were thrown out. MiTCR, with a Q25 quality threshold and the strictest error-elimination algorithm, was used for CDR3 identification, clonotype clustering and error correction. A nonparametric unseen species model with Euler transformation was used to estimate a lower bound on total TCR beta diversity. TCRdb handled the public reads itself, with Q25 trimming in fastp and clone calling in MiXCR, and kept productive beta chains. Entries that share a CDR3 protein sequence are merged under the most common genes and DNA. These V and J calls are TCRdb output, not the study's own analysis. The sample table holds some 1,500,000 distinct CDR3 sequences, of which roughly 43% were seen once. The leading ten clones occupy about 4% of the sample.

Trimming at the junction amounts to 0 bases on V and 6 bases on J, and the germline ends lie 18 bases apart. CDR1 SGHRS and CDR2 YFSETQ are derived from the germline V gene. CDR3 length: 17 amino acids, cysteine to phenylalanine. Only the CDR3 region is kept as DNA, spanning 51 bases read in frame from base 1. This clonotype has a handful of counts. The target of this receptor is not known. Per-nucleotide qualities are absent, and no much larger clonotype sits a single base away. Recombination connected TRBV5-1 to TRBJ2-2; a weak D assignment points to TRBD1 (6 bases agree). The sequence derives from a woman between 18 and 30 years old in good health. The sample comprised blood. The sequenced DNA is TGCGCCAGCAGCTTGGGCGACAGGCTGCAAAACGCCGGGGAGCTGTTTTTT. It encodes CASSLGDRLQNAGELFF.